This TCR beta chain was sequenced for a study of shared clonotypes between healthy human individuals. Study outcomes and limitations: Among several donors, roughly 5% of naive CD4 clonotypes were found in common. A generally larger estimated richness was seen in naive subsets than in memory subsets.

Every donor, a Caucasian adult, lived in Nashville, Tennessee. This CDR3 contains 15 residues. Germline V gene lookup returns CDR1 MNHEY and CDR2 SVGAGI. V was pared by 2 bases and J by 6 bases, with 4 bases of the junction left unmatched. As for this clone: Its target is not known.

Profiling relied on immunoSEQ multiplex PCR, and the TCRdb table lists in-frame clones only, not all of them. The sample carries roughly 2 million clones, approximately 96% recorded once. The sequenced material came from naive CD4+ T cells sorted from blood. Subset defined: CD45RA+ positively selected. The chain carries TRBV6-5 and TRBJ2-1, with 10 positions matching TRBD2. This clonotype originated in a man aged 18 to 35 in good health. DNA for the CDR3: TGTGCCAGCAGTTACACCCCTAGCGGGAGCAATGAGCAGTTCTTC. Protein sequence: CASSYTPSGSNEQFF.